This T cell receptor beta chain stems from a study of blood T cell repertoires in COVID-19. Overall study context: Spain, Italy and the United States supplied samples that represented acute and convalescent COVID-19. Sources were T cells, B-cell-depleted T cells, or PBMCs; the material itself was cDNA or gDNA.

This CDR3 comprises 11 residues. In the original processing: From reference gene primer amplification, estimates of nucleated cell counts were derived. Sequencing used immunoSEQ multiplex PCR; TCRdb keeps in-frame clones, though not all of them. That table furnishes V, J and clone size, whereas the DNA furnished D and trimming. The data hold over 45,000 clones, with roughly 80% observed a single time. The chain couples TRBV21-1 to TRBJ2-5; the D segment call TRBD2 is taken from the table without a DNA check. TRBV21-1 is assigned pseudogene status. Sequenced sample: peripheral blood. The receptor was derived from a woman in her fifties or sixties with acute or convalescent COVID-19. The CDR3 loop reads CASTGGETQYF. As DNA, the CDR3 is TGTGCCAGCACTGGGGGGGAGACCCAGTACTTC.